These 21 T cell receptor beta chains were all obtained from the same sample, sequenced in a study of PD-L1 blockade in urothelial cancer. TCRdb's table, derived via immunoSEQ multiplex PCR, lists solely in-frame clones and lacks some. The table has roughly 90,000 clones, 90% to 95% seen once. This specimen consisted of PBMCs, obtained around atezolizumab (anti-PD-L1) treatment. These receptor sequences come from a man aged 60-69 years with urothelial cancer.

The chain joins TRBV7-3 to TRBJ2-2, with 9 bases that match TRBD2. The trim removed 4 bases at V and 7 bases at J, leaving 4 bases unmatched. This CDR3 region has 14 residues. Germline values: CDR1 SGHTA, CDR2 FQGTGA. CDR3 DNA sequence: TGTGCCAGCAGCTCACATAGCGGGAGCGGGGAGCTGTTTTTT. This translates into CASSSHSGSGELFF.

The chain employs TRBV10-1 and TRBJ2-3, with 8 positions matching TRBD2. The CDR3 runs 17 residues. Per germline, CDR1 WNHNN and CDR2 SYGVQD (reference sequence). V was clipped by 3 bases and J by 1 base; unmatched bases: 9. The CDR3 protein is CASSDSTGTRGTDTQYF. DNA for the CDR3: TGCGCCAGCAGTGATTCGACCGGGACTAGGGGCACAGATACGCAGTATTTT.

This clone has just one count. This CDR3 reads CASSRSGASNQPQHF. The CDR3 DNA is TGTGCCAGTAGTCGGTCGGGAGCAAGCAATCAGCCCCAGCATTTT. The V and J genes are TRBV19 and TRBJ1-5, with D unresolved. Germline values: CDR1 LNHDA, CDR2 SQIVND (reference sequence). This CDR3 spans 15 amino acids. Trimming took off 5 bases at V and 1 base at J, with 12 bases between the two ends.

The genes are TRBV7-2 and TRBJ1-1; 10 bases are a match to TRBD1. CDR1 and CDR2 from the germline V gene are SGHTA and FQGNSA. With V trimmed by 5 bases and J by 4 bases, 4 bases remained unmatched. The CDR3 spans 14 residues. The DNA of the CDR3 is TGTGCCAGCAGCCCAAGGACAGGGGGCACTGAAGCTTTCTTT. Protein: CASSPRTGGTEAFF.

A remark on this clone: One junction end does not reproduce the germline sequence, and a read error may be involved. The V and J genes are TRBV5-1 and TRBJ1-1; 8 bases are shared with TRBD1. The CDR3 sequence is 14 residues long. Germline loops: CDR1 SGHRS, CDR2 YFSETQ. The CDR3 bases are TGCGCCAGCAGTTTGGACAGGGTTGATACTGAAGCTTTCTTT. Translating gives CASSLDRVDTEAFF.

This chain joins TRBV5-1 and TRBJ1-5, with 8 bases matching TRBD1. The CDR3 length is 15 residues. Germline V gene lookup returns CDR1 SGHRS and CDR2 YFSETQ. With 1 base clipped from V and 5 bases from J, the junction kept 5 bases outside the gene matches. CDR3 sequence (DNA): TGCGCCAGCAGCTTGAACGGACAGGGCCATCAGCCCCAGCATTTT. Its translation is CASSLNGQGHQPQHF.

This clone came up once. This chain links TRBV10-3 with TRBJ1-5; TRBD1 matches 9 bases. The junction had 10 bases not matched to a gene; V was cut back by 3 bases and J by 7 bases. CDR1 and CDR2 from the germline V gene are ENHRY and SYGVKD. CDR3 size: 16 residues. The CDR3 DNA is TGTGCCATCAGTGAAAATGACAGGGGGTTTACACAGCCCCAGCATTTT. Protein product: CAISENDRGFTQPQHF.

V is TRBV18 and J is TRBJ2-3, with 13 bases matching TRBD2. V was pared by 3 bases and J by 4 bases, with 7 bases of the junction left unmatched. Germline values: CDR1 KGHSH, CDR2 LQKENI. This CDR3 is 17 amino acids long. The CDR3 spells CASSPTLAGGFADTQYF. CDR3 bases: TGTGCCAGCTCACCCACACTAGCGGGAGGGTTCGCAGATACGCAGTATTTT.

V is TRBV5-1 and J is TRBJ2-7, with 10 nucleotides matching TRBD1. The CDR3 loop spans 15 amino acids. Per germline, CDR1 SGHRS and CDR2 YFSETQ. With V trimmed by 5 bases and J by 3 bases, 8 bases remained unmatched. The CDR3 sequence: CASRGGQGEFYEQYF. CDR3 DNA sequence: TGCGCCAGCAGGGGAGGACAGGGGGAGTTCTACGAGCAGTACTTC. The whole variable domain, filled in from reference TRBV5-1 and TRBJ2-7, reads KAGVTQTPRYLIKTRGQQVTLSCSPISGHRSVSWYQQTPGQGLQFLFEYFSETQRNKGNFPGRFSGRQFSNSRSEMNVSTLELGDSALYLCASRGGQGEFYEQYFGPGTRLTVT.

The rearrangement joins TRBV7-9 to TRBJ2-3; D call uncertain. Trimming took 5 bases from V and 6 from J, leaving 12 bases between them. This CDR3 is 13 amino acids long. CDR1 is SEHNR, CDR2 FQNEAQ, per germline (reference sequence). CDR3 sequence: CASSINSLDTQYF. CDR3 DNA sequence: TGTGCCAGCAGCATTAATAGCCTGGATACGCAGTATTTT.

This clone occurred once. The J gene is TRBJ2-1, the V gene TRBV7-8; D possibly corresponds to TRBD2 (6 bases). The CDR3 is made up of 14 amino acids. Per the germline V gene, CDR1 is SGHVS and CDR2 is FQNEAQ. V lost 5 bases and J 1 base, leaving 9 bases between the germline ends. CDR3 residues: CASSPGTSYNEQFF. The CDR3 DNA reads TGTGCCAGCAGCCCCGGGACTTCCTACAATGAGCAGTTCTTC.

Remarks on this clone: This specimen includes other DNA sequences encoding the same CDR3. The CDR3, as DNA: TGCAGCGCCAGACAGGGTTCCTACGAGCAGTACTTC. Encoded protein: CSARQGSYEQYF. V gene TRBV29-1 combines with J gene TRBJ2-7; TRBD1 matches at 7 bases. The germline V gene encodes CDR1 SQVTM and CDR2 ANQGSEA. The CDR3 extends over 12 amino acids. V gave up 7 bases and J gave up 1 base; unmatched junction bases: 4.

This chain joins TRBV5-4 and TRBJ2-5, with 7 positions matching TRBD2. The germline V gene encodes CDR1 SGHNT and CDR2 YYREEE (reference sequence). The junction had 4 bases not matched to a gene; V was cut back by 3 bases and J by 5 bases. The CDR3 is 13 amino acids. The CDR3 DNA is TGTGCCAGCAGCTCGGGGGGTGGGGAGACCCAGTACTTC. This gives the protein CASSSGGGETQYF.

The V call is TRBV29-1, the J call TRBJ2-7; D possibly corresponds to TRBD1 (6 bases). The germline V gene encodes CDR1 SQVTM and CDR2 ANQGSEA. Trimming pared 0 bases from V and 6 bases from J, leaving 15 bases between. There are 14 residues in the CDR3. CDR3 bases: TGCAGCGTTGAAGATGTCGGGACAAGATCCGAGCAGTACTTC. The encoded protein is CSVEDVGTRSEQYF.

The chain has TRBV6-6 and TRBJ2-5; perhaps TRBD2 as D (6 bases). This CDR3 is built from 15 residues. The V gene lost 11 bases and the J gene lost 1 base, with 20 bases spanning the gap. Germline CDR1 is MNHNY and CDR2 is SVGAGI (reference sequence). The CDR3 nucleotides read TGTGCCGCGGGGCTAGCGAGTCCAATCCAAGAGACCCAGTACTTC. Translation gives CAAGLASPIQETQYF.

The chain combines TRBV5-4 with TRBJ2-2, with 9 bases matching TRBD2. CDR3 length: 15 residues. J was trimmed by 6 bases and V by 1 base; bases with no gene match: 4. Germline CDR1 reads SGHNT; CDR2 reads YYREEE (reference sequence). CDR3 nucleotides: TGTGCCAGCAGCTTGTTTGCGGGAGGGCCCGGGGAGCTGTTTTTT. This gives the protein CASSLFAGGPGELFF.

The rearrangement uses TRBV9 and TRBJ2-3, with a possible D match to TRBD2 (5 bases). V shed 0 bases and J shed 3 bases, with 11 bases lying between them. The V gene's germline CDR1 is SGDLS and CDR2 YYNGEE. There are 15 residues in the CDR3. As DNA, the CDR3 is TGTGCCAGCAGCGTAGAGGCTAGCCTAACAGATACGCAGTATTTT. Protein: CASSVEASLTDTQYF. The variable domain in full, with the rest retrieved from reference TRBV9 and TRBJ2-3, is DSGVTQTPKHLITATGQRVTLRCSPRSGDLSVYWYQQSLDQGLQFLIQYYNGEERAKGNILERFSAQQFPDLHSELNLSSLELGDSALYFCASSVEASLTDTQYFGPGTRLTVL.

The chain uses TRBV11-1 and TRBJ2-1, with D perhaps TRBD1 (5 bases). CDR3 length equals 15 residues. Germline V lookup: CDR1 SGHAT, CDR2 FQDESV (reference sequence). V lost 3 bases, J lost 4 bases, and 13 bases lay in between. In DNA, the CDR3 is TGTGCCAGCAGCTTTGAGGCAGGGCCATACAATGAGCAGTTCTTC. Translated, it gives CASSFEAGPYNEQFF.

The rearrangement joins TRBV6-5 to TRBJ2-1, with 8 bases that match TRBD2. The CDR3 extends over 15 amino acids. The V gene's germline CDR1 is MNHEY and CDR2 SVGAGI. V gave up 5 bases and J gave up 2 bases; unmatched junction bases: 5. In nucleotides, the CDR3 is TGTGCCAGCAGTCCCGGGGGACTAGCCTACAATGAGCAGTTCTTC. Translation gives CASSPGGLAYNEQFF.

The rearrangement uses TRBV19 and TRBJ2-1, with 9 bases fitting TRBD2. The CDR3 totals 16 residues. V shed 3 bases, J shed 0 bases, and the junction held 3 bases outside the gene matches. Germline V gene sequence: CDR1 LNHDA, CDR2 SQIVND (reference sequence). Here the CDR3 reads CASSIPSGASYNEQFF. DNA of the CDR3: TGTGCCAGTAGTATTCCTAGCGGGGCCTCCTACAATGAGCAGTTCTTC.

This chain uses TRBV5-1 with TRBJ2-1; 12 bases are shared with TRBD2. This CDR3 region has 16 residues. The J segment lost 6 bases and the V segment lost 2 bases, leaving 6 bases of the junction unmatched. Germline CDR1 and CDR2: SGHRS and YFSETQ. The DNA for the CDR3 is TGCGCCAGCAGCTTTCTAGCGGGGGGGCCTGGCAATGAGCAGTTCTTC. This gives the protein CASSFLAGGPGNEQFF.